Below, one T cell receptor (beta chain) is given with its context. Its matching antigen is unknown. The germline V gene has CDR1 SGHTA and CDR2 FQGNSA. This CDR3 spans 15 amino acids. Trimming removed 4 bases from V and 4 bases from J; junction bases left unmatched: 8. The sample belongs to a study of graft-versus-host responses after intestinal transplantation. The overall study: Multivisceral, liver-intestinal, or isolated intestinal grafts went to recipients. All of the recipients had induction that used anti-thymocyte globulin, then tacrolimus and steroids for approximately 3 years.

TCRdb's copy holds only in-frame clones and misses some; the assay was immunoSEQ multiplex PCR. Found here are tens of thousands of clones, approximately 82% of them singletons; the top ten hold around 0.9%. Study observations and caveats: Allografts of patients with graft-donor T cell macrochimerism showed high graft-versus-host to host-versus-graft clone ratios.

V and J are TRBV7-2 and TRBJ1-2; TRBD1 matches at 8 bases. The clonotype originates from a human donor who was the organ donor for an intestinal transplant. The input for sequencing was unstimulated CD8+ T cells sorted from spleen or lymph node cells, taken before transplant. In DNA, the CDR3 is TGTGCCAGCAGCTCGGACAGGGAAGTAATCTATGGCTACACCTTC. Residues: CASSSDREVIYGYTF.